Presented here are 31 T cell receptor beta chains from one specimen sequenced in a study of blood T cells in healthy people across ages. Primed by a sample-barcoded 5' primer and a J-beta primer mix, a second PCR proceeded for about 7 to 11 cycles. TCRdb re-analysed the 5' RACE reads in MiXCR, keeping a single row per CDR3 protein. This table holds 1.6 million or so distinct CDR3 sequences, roughly a third found once. The sample consisted of blood. These receptors all come from a woman in her 30s in good health.

This clonotype was observed a handful of times. This chain uses TRBV20-1 with TRBJ2-3; 7 bases are a match to TRBD2. Looked up from germline, CDR1 is DFQATT and CDR2 is SNEGSKA (reference sequence). V lost 1 base, J lost 1 base, and 2 bases stayed unmatched. CDR3 length equals 14 residues. CDR3 region: CSARVAGGTDTQYF. CDR3 nucleotide sequence: TGCAGTGCTAGAGTGGCGGGGGGCACAGATACGCAGTATTTT.

The gene calls are TRBV20-1 and TRBJ2-1, with 9 positions matching TRBD2. This CDR3 has 16 amino acids. Germline-derived CDR1 and CDR2 are DFQATT and SNEGSKA (reference sequence). Unmatched junction bases numbered 4, after V lost 1 base and J lost 0 bases. Written as DNA, the CDR3 is TGCAGTGCTAGAGCGTCTAGCGGGAACTCCTACAATGAGCAGTTCTTC. Translating it yields CSARASSGNSYNEQFF.

The genes are TRBV13 and TRBJ1-4; a possible D gene is TRBD1 (5 bases). Germline CDR1 and CDR2: PRHDT and FYEKMQ (reference sequence). CDR3 length: 14 residues. With 5 bases removed from V and 4 bases from J, the gap between germline ends came to 11 bases. The CDR3 spells CASSQTGVNEKLFF. For the CDR3, the DNA is TGTGCCAGCAGCCAAACAGGAGTTAATGAAAAACTGTTTTTT.

This clonotype was recorded a few times. The rearrangement uses TRBV12-3 or TRBV12-4 and TRBJ1-1; D ambiguous. V lost 5 bases, J lost 4 bases, and 11 bases lay in between. The CDR3 consists of 13 residues. The CDR3: CASSGVGGTEAFF. In nucleotides, the CDR3 is TGTGCCAGCAGTGGGGTAGGAGGCACTGAAGCTTTCTTT.

This clonotype was observed at least ten times. The chain joins TRBV4-2 to TRBJ2-1, with 13 bases identical to TRBD2. The germline CDR1 and CDR2 sequences are LGHNA and YNFKEQ. V was clipped by 1 base and J by 6 bases; unmatched bases: 3. CDR3 size: 16 residues. The CDR3 reads CASSQGTSGRGNEQFF. The CDR3 nucleotides read TGTGCCAGCAGCCAAGGGACTAGCGGGAGAGGCAATGAGCAGTTCTTC.

V is TRBV12-3 or TRBV12-4 and J is TRBJ2-3; the D call may be TRBD1 or TRBD2 (5 bases each). CDR3 length: 15 residues. V lost 3 bases and J lost 4, with 14 bases in between. CDR3: CASSFRDGAADTQYF. The CDR3 nucleotides are TGTGCCAGCAGTTTTAGGGACGGCGCGGCAGATACGCAGTATTTT.

This clonotype came up a few times. This chain links TRBV7-8 with TRBJ2-3; TRBD2 agrees at 13 bases. V lost 4 bases and J lost 3; bases outside the gene matches: 10. Germline assignment: CDR1 SGHVS and CDR2 FQNEAQ. The CDR3 covers 18 residues. The CDR3 region has the DNA TGTGCCAGCAGCTCCTTACTAGCGGGAGGGGGTGGAACAGATACGCAGTATTTT. It translates to CASSSLLAGGGGTDTQYF.

J is TRBJ2-5 and V is TRBV6-5; either TRBD1 or TRBD2 may supply D (5 bases each). Germline CDR1 is MNHEY and CDR2 is SVGAGI. V was cut by 6 bases and J by 5 bases, with 19 bases left in between. The CDR3 spans 15 residues. CDR3 residues: CASSRGPRGWETQYF. The CDR3 coding sequence is TGTGCCAGCAGCCGGGGACCTCGCGGTTGGGAGACCCAGTACTTC.

J is TRBJ1-6 and V is TRBV5-1; tentatively, D is TRBD1 (6 bases). From germline, CDR1 is SGHRS and CDR2 YFSETQ. The CDR3 extends over 16 amino acids. Trimming pared 4 bases from V and 7 bases from J, leaving 18 bases between. CDR3 in amino acids: CASSTGPGEENSPLHF. The CDR3 DNA reads TGCGCCAGCAGCACCGGGCCAGGGGAGGAGAATTCACCCCTCCACTTT.

The rearrangement joins TRBV28 to TRBJ2-5, with 8 positions matching TRBD1. The CDR3 is made up of 14 amino acids. Germline CDR1 and CDR2: MDHEN and SYDVKM. The J segment lost 5 bases and the V segment lost 6 bases, leaving 8 bases of the junction unmatched. CDR3 region: CASRSPTGEETQYF. Written as DNA, the CDR3 is TGTGCCAGCAGGTCACCGACAGGGGAGGAGACCCAGTACTTC.

Many counts were recorded for this clonotype. The chain joins TRBV6-5 to TRBJ2-3; TRBD2 matches 9 bases. Trimming removed 5 bases from V and 5 bases from J; junction bases left unmatched: 8. The germline CDR1 and CDR2 sequences are MNHEY and SVGAGI. The CDR3 sequence is 15 residues long. The CDR3 bases are TGTGCCAGCAGTACATCTAGCGGGGTCGGAGATACGCAGTATTTT. This gives the protein CASSTSSGVGDTQYF.

This clonotype appeared a few times. The J gene is TRBJ2-1, the V gene TRBV21-1; the tabulated D call, TRBD1, remains unverified against the DNA. TRBV21-1 has pseudogene status. The CDR3 is made up of 15 amino acids. CDR3 sequence: CASSKALPSGQEQFF. DNA of the CDR3: TGTGCCAGCAGCAAAGCACTTCCCTCAGGGCAGGAGCAGTTCTTC.

The chain recombines TRBV9 with TRBJ2-7; 10 bases map to TRBD2. Germline V gives CDR1 SGDLS, CDR2 YYNGEE. J lost 6 bases, V lost 1 base, and 7 bases had no gene match. CDR3 length: 15 residues. The CDR3 sequence: CASSVIGLAGVEQYF. CDR3 nucleotides: TGTGCCAGCAGCGTAATCGGCCTAGCGGGAGTCGAGCAGTACTTC. The full variable domain, in which reference TRBV9 and TRBJ2-7 provide the parts outside the CDR3, is DSGVTQTPKHLITATGQRVTLRCSPRSGDLSVYWYQQSLDQGLQFLIQYYNGEERAKGNILERFSAQQFPDLHSELNLSSLELGDSALYFCASSVIGLAGVEQYFGPGTRLTVT.

Concerning this clonotype itself: Since a much larger clone is just one base distant, this may be a read error. The rearrangement uses TRBV20-1 and TRBJ2-5; 8 bases map to TRBD2. The end of the DNA aligns better with TRBJ2-7, so the J call may be wrong. The CDR3 has 17 residues. Germline-derived CDR1 and CDR2 are DFQATT and SNEGSKA (reference sequence). The CDR3 here is CSARGSDAGGNLYEQYF. CDR3 DNA sequence: TGCAGTGCTAGAGGGAGCGATGCGGGGGGCAACCTCTACGAGCAGTACTTC.

The rearrangement uses TRBV7-9 and TRBJ2-1; D possibly matches TRBD1 or TRBD2 (6 bases each). V dropped 1 base and J dropped 9 bases, with 19 bases sitting between them. Germline lookup yields CDR1 SEHNR and CDR2 FQNEAQ (reference sequence). The CDR3 is made up of 16 amino acids. CDR3 residues: CASSLDSGASLSEQFF. CDR3 bases: TGTGCCAGCAGCTTAGACTCGGGGGCCTCCTTAAGTGAGCAGTTCTTC.

The chain recombines TRBV4-2 with TRBJ2-7; D gene ambiguous. Germline CDR1 and CDR2: LGHNA and YNFKEQ. This CDR3 contains 14 residues. V was clipped by 0 bases and J by 2 bases, with 8 bases between them. Here the CDR3 DNA reads TGTGCCAGCAGCCAAGAAGTCGTGGCCTACGAGCAGTACTTC. This encodes CASSQEVVAYEQYF.

Only a few counts were recorded for this clonotype. The chain has TRBV9 and TRBJ2-5; TRBD1 might be the D (6 bases). Matching the DNA end better, TRBJ2-7 makes the J call doubtful. CDR3 length: 14 amino acids. Germline CDR1 SGDLS, CDR2 YYNGEE. DNA for the CDR3: TGTGCCAGCAGCGAGGGGGACGGCGCCGGCGAGCAGTACTTC. Translation: CASSEGDGAGEQYF.

This chain connects TRBV6-5 to TRBJ2-1; 8 positions agree with TRBD1. This CDR3 spans 16 amino acids. The ends lost 4 bases at V and 3 bases at J; junction bases unmatched: 8. Looked up from germline, CDR1 is MNHEY and CDR2 is SVGAGI. The CDR3 loop reads CASSSARQGFYNEQFF. CDR3 nucleotide sequence: TGTGCCAGCAGTTCCGCACGACAGGGGTTCTACAATGAGCAGTTCTTC.

This clonotype was observed a handful of times. The chain has TRBV5-6 and TRBJ2-5; D may match TRBD1 or TRBD2 (5 bases each). The CDR3 spans 13 residues. V lost 4 bases to trimming and J lost 5 bases, with 12 bases between them. CDR1 is SGHDT and CDR2 is YYEEEE in the germline V gene. The CDR3 nucleotides read TGTGCCAGCAGCGGGGGTAAACGGGAGACCCAGTACTTC. The encoded protein is CASSGGKRETQYF. Together with reference TRBV5-6 and TRBJ2-5, the CDR3 gives the full variable domain: DAGVTQSPTHLIKTRGQQVTLRCSPKSGHDTVSWYQQALGQGPQFIFQYYEEEERQRGNFPDRFSGHQFPNYSSELNVNALLLGDSALYLCASSGGKRETQYFGPGTRLLVL.

This chain links TRBV3-1 with TRBJ2-3; TRBD2 might be the D (6 bases). The CDR3 has 16 amino acids. V lost 2 bases, J lost 3 bases, and 15 bases lay in between. The germline gives CDR1 LGHDT, CDR2 YNNKEL (reference sequence). This CDR3 reads CASSQWGEGGTDTQYF. CDR3 DNA sequence: TGTGCCAGCAGCCAATGGGGGGAAGGAGGAACAGATACGCAGTATTTT.

This chain connects TRBV7-9 to TRBJ1-1, with no clear D. V was pared by 7 bases and J by 4 bases, with 10 bases between. The CDR3 length is 12 residues. Germline V lookup: CDR1 SEHNR, CDR2 FQNEAQ (reference sequence). CDR3 residues: CASTSVGTEAFF. The CDR3 DNA sequence: TGTGCCAGCACCTCCGTGGGCACTGAAGCTTTCTTT.

This clonotype turned up a few times. The genes are TRBV5-5 and TRBJ2-5; the match to TRBD1 covers 10 bases. CDR1 is SGHKS and CDR2 is YYEKEE in the germline V gene (reference sequence). This CDR3 region has 18 residues. The ends lost 8 bases at V and 5 bases at J; junction bases unmatched: 21. CDR3 loop: CASLRRHGTGDLLETQYF. The CDR3 nucleotides are TGTGCCAGTCTCAGGAGGCACGGGACAGGGGATTTGTTGGAGACCCAGTACTTC.

The chain uses TRBV5-1 and TRBJ2-7; maybe TRBD1 (7 bases). Trimming took 2 bases from V and 5 from J, leaving 17 bases between them. The CDR3 contains 15 residues. CDR1 is SGHRS and CDR2 is YFSETQ in the germline V gene. The CDR3 protein is CASSLGQEGIDEQYF. Here the CDR3 DNA reads TGCGCCAGCAGCTTAGGACAGGAGGGCATAGACGAGCAGTACTTC.

The chain couples TRBV5-1 to TRBJ2-3, with a tentative D call TRBD1 (5 bases). Germline loops: CDR1 SGHRS, CDR2 YFSETQ. The CDR3 has 16 amino acids. The V end was cut by 4 bases, the J end by 3 bases, with 18 bases between. DNA for the CDR3: TGCGCCAGCAGCCCAGGACATTCCCGGCGGACAGATACGCAGTATTTT. Its protein product is CASSPGHSRRTDTQYF. The full variable domain, rest sourced from reference TRBV5-1 and TRBJ2-3, is KAGVTQTPRYLIKTRGQQVTLSCSPISGHRSVSWYQQTPGQGLQFLFEYFSETQRNKGNFPGRFSGRQFSNSRSEMNVSTLELGDSALYLCASSPGHSRRTDTQYFGPGTRLTVL.

This clonotype has just a few counts. This chain uses TRBV7-9 with TRBJ2-1; 14 nucleotides agree with TRBD2. With 5 bases clipped from V and 7 bases from J, the junction kept 10 bases outside the gene matches. The CDR3 runs to 17 residues. The V gene's germline CDR1 is SEHNR and CDR2 FQNEAQ (reference sequence). DNA of the CDR3: TGTGCCAGCAGCACGCGACTAGCGGGAGGGCCGGTGAATGAGCAGTTCTTC. This encodes CASSTRLAGGPVNEQFF. Full variable domain (rest looked up from reference TRBV7-9 and TRBJ2-1): DTGVSQNPRHKITKRGQNVTFRCDPISEHNRLYWYRQTLGQGPEFLTYFQNEAQLEKSRLLSDRFSAERPKGSFSTLEIQRTEQGDSAMYLCASSTRLAGGPVNEQFFGPGTRLTVL.

This clonotype has a handful of counts. The V and J genes are TRBV7-3 and TRBJ2-4, with 8 bases that match TRBD2. The end of the DNA is better explained by TRBJ2-7, so the J call may be wrong. This CDR3 contains 16 residues. Per germline, CDR1 SGHTA and CDR2 FQGTGA. As DNA, the CDR3 is TGTGCCAGCAGCTTAAATCCGGGGGGGCCCACCAACGAGCAGTACTTC. Translation: CASSLNPGGPTNEQYF.

The sample holds one count of this clonotype. This rearrangement joins TRBV4-1 to TRBJ2-1, with 8 positions matching TRBD2. With V trimmed by 0 bases and J by 0 bases, 13 bases remained unmatched. The V gene's germline CDR1 is MGHRA and CDR2 YSYEKL. The CDR3 loop spans 20 amino acids. In nucleotides, the CDR3 is TGCGCCAGCAGCCAAGATGCGGCTAACGGGGGGGCGGGCTCCTACAATGAGCAGTTCTTC. Translated, it gives CASSQDAANGGAGSYNEQFF.

V and J are TRBV2 and TRBJ2-7; 9 nucleotides line up with TRBD1. CDR3 length equals 12 residues. In germline, CDR1 is SNHLY, CDR2 FYNNEI. Trimming removed 11 bases from V and 2 bases from J; junction bases left unmatched: 4. The CDR3 nucleotides are TGTGCCGTAACAGGGGGCCCCTACGAGCAGTACTTC. It specifies CAVTGGPYEQYF.

Details on this clonotype: As the CDR3 is not closed by the conserved phenylalanine or tryptophan, this likely results from a read error. This chain links TRBV7-9 with TRBJ1-2; D is unclear. V lost 1 base, J lost 7 bases, and 13 bases lay in between. The CDR3 covers 14 residues. Germline CDR1 reads SEHNR; CDR2 reads FQNEAQ (reference sequence). In nucleotides, the CDR3 is TGTGCCAGCAGCTTAGTTGCGGACCTCGGTGGCTACACCCTC. This gives the protein CASSLVADLGGYTL.

The rearrangement links TRBV20-1 to TRBJ2-1, with a weak D call TRBD2 (5 bases). V gave up 2 bases and J gave up 0 bases, with 11 bases separating them. Germline CDR1 and CDR2: DFQATT and SNEGSKA (reference sequence). The CDR3 spans 15 residues. CDR3 protein: CSARSGYLSYNEQFF. As DNA, the CDR3 is TGCAGTGCTAGAAGCGGATACCTCTCCTACAATGAGCAGTTCTTC.

This clonotype was seen at least ten times. The gene calls are TRBV4-1 and TRBJ2-3; perhaps TRBD2 as D (7 bases). Between the trimmed V and J ends, which lost 1 base and 3 bases, there was a span of 11 bases. Looked up from germline, CDR1 is MGHRA and CDR2 is YSYEKL. There are 15 residues in the CDR3. The CDR3 nucleotides read TGCGCCAGCAGCCAAGTGGCGGGGGCGACAGATACGCAGTATTTT. It encodes CASSQVAGATDTQYF.